A selection of T cell receptor beta chains follows, all from one sample in a study of cytomegalovirus exposure and HLA in healthy donors. TCRdb's table, derived via immunoSEQ multiplex PCR, lists solely in-frame clones and lacks some. The sample gives 150,000 to 250,000 clones, roughly 81% of which show up once; roughly 1.2% is in the top ten. The sample taken for sequencing was PBMCs. These receptor sequences come from a woman in her twenties or thirties in good health and CMV-seronegative. The CDR3 runs from the conserved cysteine through the conserved F or W. The D gene is left open where the match is weak. Expanded clones are given a class, and other clones once, few, many or no size at all.

TRBD1,NA,TRBJ2-3,TRBV7-9,TGTGCCAGCAGCTCGAGGCCCGGGACAGGGGGCCTGGATACGCAGTATTTT,CASSSRPGTGGLDTQYF
NA,NA,TRBJ2-5,TRBV2,TGTGCCAGCAGCCCCGGGGGGACCCAGTACTTC,CASSPGGTQYF
NA,NA,TRBJ2-3,TRBV20-1,TGCAGTGCAAAGATTGAGGATACGCAGTATTTT,CSAKIEDTQYF
TRBD1,once,TRBJ1-2,TRBV6-5,TGTGCCAGCAGTTACTCGTCTGAGGGGGCGAGGGGCTACACCTTC,CASSYSSEGARGYTF
NA,NA,TRBJ2-7,TRBV6-6,TGTGCCAGCAGTTACGCAGGGTTCCACGAGCAGTACTTC,CASSYAGFHEQYF
NA,NA,TRBJ2-3,TRBV28,TGTGCCAGCAGTCCAATTCGGGGGACAGCCCTCCCGGATACGCAGTATTTT,CASSPIRGTALPDTQYF
NA,NA,TRBJ2-7,TRBV14,TGTGCCAGCAGCCATTGGCTCGGAGGAGGGGCTATGAACGAGCAGTACTTC,CASSHWLGGGAMNEQYF
NA,few,TRBJ1-2,TRBV28,TGTGCCAGCAGTTTGGAAGGGGTGTCTCTTAGGGGCTACACCTTC,CASSLEGVSLRGYTF
NA,few,TRBJ1-2,TRBV29-1,TGCAGCGCACAGGACGACAGGACCGGAGGCTACACCTTC,CSAQDDRTGGYTF
TRBD1,few,TRBJ1-6,TRBV19,TGTGCCAGTAGTAAGGGCAGGGGGAATTCACCCCTCCACTTT,CASSKGRGNSPLHF